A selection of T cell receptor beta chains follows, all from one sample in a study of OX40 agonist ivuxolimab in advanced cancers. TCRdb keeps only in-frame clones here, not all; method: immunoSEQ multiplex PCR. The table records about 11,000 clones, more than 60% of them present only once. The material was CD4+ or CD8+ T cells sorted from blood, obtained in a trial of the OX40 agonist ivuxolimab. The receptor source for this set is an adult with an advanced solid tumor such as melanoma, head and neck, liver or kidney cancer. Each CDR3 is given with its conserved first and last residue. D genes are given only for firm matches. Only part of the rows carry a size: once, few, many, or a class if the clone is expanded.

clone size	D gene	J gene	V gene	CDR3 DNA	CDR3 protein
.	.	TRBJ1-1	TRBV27	TGTGCCAGCAGTTTTATCGGCACTGAAGCTTTCTTT	CASSFIGTEAFF
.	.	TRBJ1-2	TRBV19	TGTGCCAGTAGTATCGGGCAGGTAAATGGCTACACCTTC	CASSIGQVNGYTF
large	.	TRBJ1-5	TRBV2	TGTGCCAGCAGCGACGGACGGATGAGCAATCAGCCCCAGCATTTT	CASSDGRMSNQPQHF
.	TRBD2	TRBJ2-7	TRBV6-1	TGTGCCAGCAGTGAAGCGCAAGGTAGCGGGAGCGACGAGCAGTACTTC	CASSEAQGSGSDEQYF
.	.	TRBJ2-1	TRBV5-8	TGTGCCAGCAACGCGCGCTCCTCCTACAATGAGCAGTTCTTC	CASNARSSYNEQFF
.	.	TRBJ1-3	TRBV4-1	TGCGCCAGCACCCTGGCAAGCCAAAATTCCGGAAACACCATATATTTT	CASTLASQNSGNTIYF
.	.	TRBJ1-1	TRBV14	TGTGCCAGCAGCCACAGACACGTCCCCACTGAAGCTTTCTTT	CASSHRHVPTEAFF
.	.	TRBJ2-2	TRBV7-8	TGTGCCAGCAGCTTAGTGGGGGGTGACACCGGGGAGCTGTTTTTT	CASSLVGGDTGELFF
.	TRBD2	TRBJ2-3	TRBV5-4	TGTGCCAGCAGCCCGACTAGCGGGAGGCCGGGTACGCAGTATTTT	CASSPTSGRPGTQYF
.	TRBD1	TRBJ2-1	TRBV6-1	TGTGCCAGCAGTCGACAGGGGGGGGATTACAATGAGCAGTTCTTC	CASSRQGGDYNEQFF